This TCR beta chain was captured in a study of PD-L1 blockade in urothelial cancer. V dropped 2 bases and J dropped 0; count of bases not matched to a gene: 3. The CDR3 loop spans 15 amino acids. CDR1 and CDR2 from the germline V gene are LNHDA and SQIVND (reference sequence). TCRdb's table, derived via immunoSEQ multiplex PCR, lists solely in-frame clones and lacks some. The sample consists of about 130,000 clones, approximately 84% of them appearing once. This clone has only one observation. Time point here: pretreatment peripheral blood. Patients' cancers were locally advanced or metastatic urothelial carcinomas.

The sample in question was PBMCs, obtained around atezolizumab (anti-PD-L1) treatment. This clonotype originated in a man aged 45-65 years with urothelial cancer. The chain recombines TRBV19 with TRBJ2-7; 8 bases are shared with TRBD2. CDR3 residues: CASSILAGGSYEQYF. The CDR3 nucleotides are TGTGCCAGTAGTATACTAGCGGGCGGCTCCTACGAGCAGTACTTC.